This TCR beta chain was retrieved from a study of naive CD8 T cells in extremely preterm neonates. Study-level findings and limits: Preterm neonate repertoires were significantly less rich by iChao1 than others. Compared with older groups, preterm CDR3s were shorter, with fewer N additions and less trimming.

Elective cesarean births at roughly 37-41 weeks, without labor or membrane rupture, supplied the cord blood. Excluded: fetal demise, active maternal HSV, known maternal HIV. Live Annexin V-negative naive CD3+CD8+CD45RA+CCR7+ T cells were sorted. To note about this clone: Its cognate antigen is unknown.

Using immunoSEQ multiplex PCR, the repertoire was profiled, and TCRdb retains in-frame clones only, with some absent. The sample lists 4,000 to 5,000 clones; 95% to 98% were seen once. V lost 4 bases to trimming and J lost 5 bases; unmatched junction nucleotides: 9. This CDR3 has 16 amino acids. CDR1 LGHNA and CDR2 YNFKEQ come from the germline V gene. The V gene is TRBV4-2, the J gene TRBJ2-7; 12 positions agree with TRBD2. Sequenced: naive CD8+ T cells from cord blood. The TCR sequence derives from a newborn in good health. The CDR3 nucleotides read TGTGCCAGCAGCCCCGCCCCTAGCGGGGGGGCTGACGAGCAGTACTTC. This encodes CASSPAPSGGADEQYF.